The T cell receptor beta chain described here comes from a study of monozygotic twins with inflammatory bowel disease. Overall study results and limits: TCRbeta diversity (inverse Simpson) was lower in IBD patients than in healthy co-twins.

Skipping T cell sorting, the study isolated total RNA directly from whole blood. Details on this clonotype: Its antigen is not known.

CDR3 length equals 15 residues. CDR1 and CDR2 from the germline V gene are GTSNPN and SVGIG (reference sequence). TCRdb reprocessed the 5' RACE reads and reports one entry per CDR3 protein, with no DNA. The sample features approximately 400,000 distinct CDR3 sequences, with around 2.4% in its top ten. This chain connects TRBV30 to TRBJ1-2. This sequence was found in a human donor with ulcerative colitis or Crohn's disease, or a healthy co-twin of an affected twin (not recorded which). The sequencing sample was made of blood. The CDR3 spells CAWSETLRGSDGYTF.